The sample holds one count of the clone carrying this T cell receptor (beta chain). What it recognizes is unknown. Sequencing was performed with immunoSEQ multiplex PCR; in TCRdb, only in-frame clones are kept and a portion is missing. The sample records more than 1 million clones, 70% to 80% being singletons. This sample was included in a study of shared clonotypes between healthy human individuals. Study details: Three plates each covered CD4 naive and memory; CD8 naive two, CD8 memory one. Study-level points and caveats: Unshared clonotypes carried lower generation probabilities than those common to all four donors.

The CDR3 consists of 14 residues. Germline V gene data show CDR1 as SNHLY and CDR2 as FYNNEI. V was clipped by 7 bases and J by 4 bases; unmatched bases: 6. CD4+ cells yielded CD45RA+ naive and CD45RA-negative memory subsets. The chain has TRBV2 and TRBJ2-2; 7 bases are a match to TRBD2. The source of this sequence is a man aged 18 to 29 in good health. Some clones in this sample may be carry-over from other donors' samples. The sample was memory CD4+ T cells from PBMCs. Subset denoted: CD45RA-negative fraction. The CDR3, as DNA: TGTGCCAGCACCAGGACTAGAGGCACCGGGGAGCTGTTTTTT. It translates to CASTRTRGTGELFF.